This entry describes one TCR beta chain. Under the authors' procedure: Estimation of nucleated cell counts was performed using reference gene primer amplification. Repertoires were generated with immunoSEQ multiplex PCR, while TCRdb's copy carries only in-frame clones and drops some. V, J and clone size are taken as reported in that table, and D and trimming were inferred from the DNA itself. Of over 120,000 clones in the sample, 75% to 90% were seen once. The sample is drawn from a study of blood T cell repertoires in COVID-19. The CDR3 has 14 amino acids. Trimming shortened V by 11 bases and J by 7 bases, and 21 bases separated the two germline ends. The germline V gene encodes CDR1 SEHNR and CDR2 FQNEAQ (reference sequence).

The sample taken for sequencing was PBMCs or T cells enriched from blood (not recorded which). The chain recombines TRBV7-9 with TRBJ2-1, with D possibly matching TRBD1 (6 bases). The sequence was obtained from a man aged 45-60 years who had recovered from COVID-19. The CDR3 loop reads CAGRQDGFGNEQFF. DNA of the CDR3: TGTGCCGGTCGACAGGATGGGTTTGGGAATGAGCAGTTCTTC.